Shown below are 18 T cell receptor beta chains from a single sample sequenced in a study of shared clonotypes between healthy human individuals. CD45RO-negative, CCR7-positively selected cells formed the naive CD8 fraction, excluding terminally differentiated effector memory CD45RA+ cells. TCRdb's copy holds only in-frame clones and misses some; the assay was immunoSEQ multiplex PCR. The table shows millions of clones, with approximately 94% occurring only once. Sequenced material: naive CD8+ T cells from PBMCs. All receptors come from a man between 18 and 35 years old in good health. Some clones in this sample may be carry-over from other donors' samples.

The chain combines TRBV28 with TRBJ1-1; D is perhaps TRBD1 (6 bases). V dropped 8 bases and J dropped 8 bases, with 18 bases sitting between them. CDR1 and CDR2 from the germline V gene are MDHEN and SYDVKM. CDR3 length: 13 residues. The CDR3 here is CASLDPGQKEAFF. CDR3 nucleotides: TGTGCCAGCTTAGATCCCGGACAGAAAGAAGCTTTCTTT.

The chain combines TRBV28 with TRBJ2-1; 13 nucleotides match TRBD2. The J segment lost 8 bases and the V segment lost 2 bases, leaving 0 bases of the junction unmatched. There are 14 residues in the CDR3. Germline V gives CDR1 MDHEN, CDR2 SYDVKM. The DNA of the CDR3 is TGTGCCAGCAGTTTAGGACTAGCGGGAGATGAGCAGTTCTTC. Its translation: CASSLGLAGDEQFF.

V gene TRBV10-1 combines with J gene TRBJ2-2; D uncertain. V dropped 2 bases and J dropped 6 bases, with 4 bases sitting between them. CDR3 length: 12 amino acids. Per the germline V gene, CDR1 is WNHNN and CDR2 is SYGVQD (reference sequence). The CDR3 coding sequence is TGCGCCAGCAGTGAGGCGGCCGGGGAGCTGTTTTTT. Protein: CASSEAAGELFF.

The chain links TRBV25-1 to TRBJ2-1; D unclear. Germline V lookup: CDR1 MGHDK, CDR2 SYGVNS. There are 13 residues in the CDR3. With 8 bases removed from V and 4 bases from J, the gap between germline ends came to 12 bases. The CDR3 coding sequence is TGTGCCAGCCGTGGTTCAGCGTACAATGAGCAGTTCTTC. Translating gives CASRGSAYNEQFF. Supplemented by reference TRBV25-1 and TRBJ2-1, the full variable domain reads EADIYQTPRYLVIGTGKKITLECSQTMGHDKMYWYQQDPGMELHLIHYSYGVNSTEKGDLSSESTVSRIRTEHFPLTLESARPSHTSQYLCASRGSAYNEQFFGPGTRLTVL.

The V call is TRBV11-2, the J call TRBJ1-3; tentatively, D is TRBD1 (5 bases). The CDR3 totals 15 residues. The V end lost 4 bases, the J end lost 0 bases, and 10 bases lay between the germline ends. Per the germline V gene, CDR1 is SGHAT and CDR2 is FQNNGV. The CDR3 spells CASSSQGNSGNTIYF. The CDR3 DNA follows: TGTGCCAGCAGCTCCCAGGGTAACTCTGGAAACACCATATATTTT.

This clone was counted a single time. This chain connects TRBV5-1 to TRBJ2-7; D may be TRBD1 (6 bases). Germline V CDR1 and CDR2: SGHRS, YFSETQ. The CDR3 extends over 15 amino acids. With 4 bases removed from V and 5 bases from J, the gap between germline ends came to 19 bases. The CDR3 region has the DNA TGCGCCAGCAGCATTGACAGGAGCCTCTCGCACGAGCAGTACTTC. As protein: CASSIDRSLSHEQYF.

Concerning this clone: Additional DNA sequences in this sample encode the identical CDR3. This chain connects TRBV6-6 to TRBJ2-7; TRBD1 is a possible D gene (5 bases). Germline-derived CDR1 and CDR2 are MNHNY and SVGAGI (reference sequence). V was trimmed by 5 bases and J by 2 bases, leaving 7 bases between them. This CDR3 is built from 12 residues. In DNA, the CDR3 is TGTGCCAGCAGTAGGGGCCCCTACGAGCAGTACTTC. As protein: CASSRGPYEQYF.

V gene TRBV7-9 combines with J gene TRBJ2-3, with 7 bases matching TRBD1. This CDR3 is 16 amino acids long. Unmatched junction bases numbered 6, after V lost 0 bases and J lost 3 bases. The germline V gene has CDR1 SEHNR and CDR2 FQNEAQ (reference sequence). The CDR3 DNA is TGTGCCAGCAGCTTAGCTGGGACAGACATAACAGATACGCAGTATTTT. This encodes CASSLAGTDITDTQYF.

The V gene is TRBV4-1, the J gene TRBJ2-5, with D perhaps matching TRBD1 or TRBD2 (5 bases each). This CDR3 has 16 amino acids. V lost 1 base and J 5 bases, leaving 17 bases between the germline ends. Germline V gene sequence: CDR1 MGHRA, CDR2 YSYEKL. The CDR3 DNA sequence: TGCGCCAGCAGCCAAGCCCCGGGGACCCGGGGTGAGACCCAGTACTTC. It translates to CASSQAPGTRGETQYF.

V usage is TRBV19 and J usage is TRBJ1-5, with 10 positions matching TRBD1. The CDR3 runs 15 residues. V gave up 7 bases and J gave up 3 bases; unmatched junction bases: 6. Germline V CDR1 and CDR2: LNHDA, SQIVND (reference sequence). CDR3 loop: CASTGTGDFNQPQHF. The CDR3 nucleotides are TGTGCCAGTACAGGGACAGGGGATTTCAATCAGCCCCAGCATTTT. Full variable domain (remainder filled in from reference TRBV19 and TRBJ1-5): DGGITQSPKYLFRKEGQNVTLSCEQNLNHDAMYWYRQDPGQGLRLIYYSQIVNDFQKGDIAEGYSVSREKKESFPLTVTSAQKNPTAFYLCASTGTGDFNQPQHFGDGTRLSIL.

Concerning this clone: This specimen includes other DNA sequences encoding the same CDR3. The rearrangement links TRBV27 to TRBJ2-7, with no clear D. The germline V gene encodes CDR1 MNHEY and CDR2 SMNVEV (reference sequence). The CDR3 is made up of 12 amino acids. Trimming cost V 5 bases and J 2 bases, with 7 bases left between them. CDR3 nucleotide sequence: TGTGCCAGCAGTCCGACAACCTACGAGCAGTACTTC. Its translation is CASSPTTYEQYF.

As concerns this clone: This same CDR3 is encoded by further DNA sequences in the sample. The chain uses TRBV7-9 and TRBJ2-7, with no clear D. CDR1 and CDR2 (germline): SEHNR, FQNEAQ (reference sequence). The CDR3 runs 13 residues. The V end was cut by 1 base, the J end by 1 base, with 5 bases between. The CDR3 spells CASSLGPSYEQYF. DNA of the CDR3: TGTGCCAGCAGCTTAGGACCGTCCTACGAGCAGTACTTC. The full variable domain, its missing parts supplied by reference TRBV7-9 and TRBJ2-7, is DTGVSQNPRHKITKRGQNVTFRCDPISEHNRLYWYRQTLGQGPEFLTYFQNEAQLEKSRLLSDRFSAERPKGSFSTLEIQRTEQGDSAMYLCASSLGPSYEQYFGPGTRLTVT.

The V and J genes are TRBV6-1 and TRBJ1-2; no definite D call. Germline lookup yields CDR1 MNHNS and CDR2 SASEGT. CDR3 length: 13 amino acids. V was pared by 3 bases and J by 8 bases, with 13 bases between. CDR3 nucleotide sequence: TGTGCCAGCAGTGACAAGACACCTATAGGCTACACCTTC. Encoded protein: CASSDKTPIGYTF.

The chain combines TRBV19 with TRBJ2-5, with D maybe TRBD1 (6 bases). CDR1 is LNHDA and CDR2 is SQIVND in the germline V gene (reference sequence). The CDR3 is 14 residues long. Trimming took 3 bases from V and 12 from J, leaving 20 bases between them. The DNA for the CDR3 is TGTGCCAGTAGTATGACCGGTGGGAACAGGGTGAAGTACTTC. It encodes CASSMTGGNRVKYF.

The count of this clone is one. This chain joins TRBV2 and TRBJ1-5; D remains unclear. Germline values: CDR1 SNHLY, CDR2 FYNNEI. Trimming shortened V by 6 bases and J by 11 bases, and 23 bases separated the two germline ends. CDR3 length equals 15 residues. The CDR3 DNA reads as TGTGCCAGCAGCGGCGCCCCAGAGGTCAGGTCCGCCCAGCATTTT. Translated, it gives CASSGAPEVRSAQHF.

J is TRBJ1-2 and V is TRBV27, with 7 nucleotides matching TRBD1. The V and J ends lost 5 bases and 5 bases, in that order; junction bases with no gene match: 2. The CDR3 sequence is 12 residues long. The germline CDR1 and CDR2 sequences are MNHEY and SMNVEV (reference sequence). The CDR3 spells CASSPGQYGYTF. In DNA form, the CDR3 reads TGTGCCAGCAGTCCGGGACAGTATGGCTACACCTTC.

The V gene is TRBV4-1, the J gene TRBJ2-1; perhaps TRBD2 as D (6 bases). The V and J ends lost 0 bases and 4 bases respectively, with 16 bases between them. This CDR3 spans 17 amino acids. Germline values: CDR1 MGHRA, CDR2 YSYEKL. The CDR3 loop is CASSQDYPLAFYNEQFF. As DNA, the CDR3 is TGCGCCAGCAGCCAAGATTATCCCCTAGCGTTTTACAATGAGCAGTTCTTC.

The rearrangement uses TRBV27 and TRBJ2-5; 7 nucleotides line up with TRBD2. The J call is in doubt because the DNA end fits TRBJ2-7 better. Per the germline V gene, CDR1 is MNHEY and CDR2 is SMNVEV (reference sequence). This CDR3 spans 15 amino acids. The CDR3 here is CASSSVLAGDYEQYF. CDR3 nucleotide sequence: TGTGCCAGCAGCTCCGTCTTGGCGGGAGACTACGAGCAGTACTTC.